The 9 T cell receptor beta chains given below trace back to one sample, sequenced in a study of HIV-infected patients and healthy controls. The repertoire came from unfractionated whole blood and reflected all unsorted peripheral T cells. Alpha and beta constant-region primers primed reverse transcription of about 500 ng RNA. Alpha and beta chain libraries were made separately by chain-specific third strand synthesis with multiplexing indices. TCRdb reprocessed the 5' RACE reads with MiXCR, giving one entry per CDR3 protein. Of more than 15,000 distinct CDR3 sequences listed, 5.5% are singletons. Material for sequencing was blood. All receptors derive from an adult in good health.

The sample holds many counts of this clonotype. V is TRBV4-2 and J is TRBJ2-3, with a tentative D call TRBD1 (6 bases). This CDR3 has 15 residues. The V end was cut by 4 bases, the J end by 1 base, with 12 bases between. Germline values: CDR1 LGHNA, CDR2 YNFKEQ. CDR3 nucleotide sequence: TGTGCCAGCAGCCTTGGGGCAGGGGGCACAGATACGCAGTATTTT. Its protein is CASSLGAGGTDTQYF.

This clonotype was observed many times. For the CDR3, the DNA is TGTGCCAGCAGTTTATGGACAGGGATGCAGGAGACCCAGTACTTC. This encodes CASSLWTGMQETQYF. The chain uses TRBV12-3 or TRBV12-4 and TRBJ2-5, with 8 positions matching TRBD1. There are 15 residues in the CDR3. J gave up 5 bases and V 2 bases, and 7 bases lay outside the gene matches.

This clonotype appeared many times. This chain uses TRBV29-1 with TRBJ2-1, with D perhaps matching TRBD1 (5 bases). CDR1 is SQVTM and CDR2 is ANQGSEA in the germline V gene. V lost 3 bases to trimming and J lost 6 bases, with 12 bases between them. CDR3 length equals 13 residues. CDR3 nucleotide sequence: TGCAGCGTTGAGGGGCAGAAGGGCAATGAGCAGTTCTTC. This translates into CSVEGQKGNEQFF.

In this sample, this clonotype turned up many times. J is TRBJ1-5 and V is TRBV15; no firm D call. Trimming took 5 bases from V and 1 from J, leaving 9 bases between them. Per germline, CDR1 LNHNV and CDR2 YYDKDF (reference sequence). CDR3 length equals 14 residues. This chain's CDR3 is CATSGYSSNQPQHF. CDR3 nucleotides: TGTGCCACCAGCGGTTACAGCAGCAATCAGCCCCAGCATTTT.

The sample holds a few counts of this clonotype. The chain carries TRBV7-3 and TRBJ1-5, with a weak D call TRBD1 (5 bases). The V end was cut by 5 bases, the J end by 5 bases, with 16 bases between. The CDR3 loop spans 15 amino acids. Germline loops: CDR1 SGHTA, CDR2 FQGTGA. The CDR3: CASSPGPGTHQPQHF. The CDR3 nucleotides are TGTGCCAGCAGCCCCGGGCCAGGGACCCATCAGCCCCAGCATTTT.

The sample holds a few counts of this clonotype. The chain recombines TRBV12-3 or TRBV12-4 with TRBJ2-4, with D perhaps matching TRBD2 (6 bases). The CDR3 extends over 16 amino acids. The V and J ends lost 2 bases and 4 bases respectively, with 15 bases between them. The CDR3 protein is CASSLSASEMKNIQYF. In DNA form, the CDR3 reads TGTGCCAGCAGTTTATCGGCTAGCGAGATGAAAAACATTCAGTACTTC.

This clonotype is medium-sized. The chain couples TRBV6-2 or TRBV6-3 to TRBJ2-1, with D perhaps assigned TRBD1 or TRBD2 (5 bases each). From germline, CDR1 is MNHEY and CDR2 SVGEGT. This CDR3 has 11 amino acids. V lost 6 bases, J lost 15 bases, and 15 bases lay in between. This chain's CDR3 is CASRSGAQGFF. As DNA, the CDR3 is TGTGCCAGCAGGTCCGGGGCCCAAGGGTTCTTC.

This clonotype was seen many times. The CDR3 spells CASSQFGGAGPSTDTQYF. Written as DNA, the CDR3 is TGTGCCAGCAGCCAATTCGGAGGGGCTGGTCCTAGCACAGATACGCAGTATTTT. This chain links TRBV14 with TRBJ2-3; D possibly corresponds to TRBD2 (6 bases). V dropped 2 bases and J dropped 0 bases, with 18 bases sitting between them. The CDR3 totals 18 residues. CDR1 is SGHDN, CDR2 FVKESK, per germline.

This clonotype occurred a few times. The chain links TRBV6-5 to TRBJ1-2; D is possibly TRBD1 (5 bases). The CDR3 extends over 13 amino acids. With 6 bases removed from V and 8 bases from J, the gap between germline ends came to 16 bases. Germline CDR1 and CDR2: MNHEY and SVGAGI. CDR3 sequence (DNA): TGTGCCAGCAGCCCAGGGCGTCACTTAGGCTACACCTTC. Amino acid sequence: CASSPGRHLGYTF.